Each of the 5 T cell receptor beta chains below was sequenced from the same sample in a study of Ad26.COV2.S vaccination and SARS-CoV-2 variants. Treatment: roughly 20 received Ad26.COV2.S at low or high dose, single or two shots; 5 received placebo; per-sample allocation not given. Specimen acquisition occurred on day 63 following the initial vaccine or placebo injection. Clones were sequenced by immunoSEQ multiplex PCR, and TCRdb holds only the in-frame ones, with some missing. The sample lists roughly 350,000 clones; around 90% were seen once. The sequencing used peripheral blood, collected in a trial of Ad26.COV2.S vaccine versus placebo. The receptors derive from a person between 18 and 65 years old who received the Ad26.COV2.S COVID-19 vaccine or a placebo.

This chain joins TRBV11-3 and TRBJ1-4; TRBD1 is a possible D gene (6 bases). The ends were cut back, 4 bases at V and 7 bases at J, with 22 bases in the middle. CDR3 length: 17 residues. Germline-derived CDR1 and CDR2 are SGHNT and YENEEA. The CDR3 bases are TGTGCCAGCAGCTCCCTCAACCTGACAGGAAGTGTTGAAAAACTGTTTTTT. Translating it yields CASSSLNLTGSVEKLFF.

The chain has TRBV19 and TRBJ1-6, with D unresolved. Germline V CDR1 and CDR2: LNHDA, SQIVND (reference sequence). The CDR3 is 17 residues long. Trimming stripped 4 bases from V and 8 bases from J, with 21 bases between. The DNA for the CDR3 is TGTGCCAGTAGTACACACCGCAGGCTGACGCTGGATTCACCCCTCCACTTT. It codes for CASSTHRRLTLDSPLHF.

Comments on this clone: Other DNA sequences within the sample encode an identical CDR3. The V and J genes are TRBV30 and TRBJ1-5; no definite D call. This CDR3 spans 12 amino acids. Germline assignment: CDR1 GTSNPN and CDR2 SVGIG (reference sequence). The V gene lost 0 bases and the J gene lost 7 bases, with 7 bases spanning the gap. The CDR3 DNA is TGTGCCTGGAGTGTAGGTGCGCAGCCCCAGCATTTT. This sequence encodes CAWSVGAQPQHF. Looking up the rest from reference TRBV30 and TRBJ1-5 gives the full variable domain: SQTIHQWPATLVQPVGSPLSLECTVEGTSNPNLYWYRQAAGRGLQLLFYSVGIGQISSEVPQNLSASRPQDRQFILSSKKLLLSDSGFYLCAWSVGAQPQHFGDGTRLSIL.

V and J are TRBV24-1 and TRBJ2-2; 9 bases fit TRBD1. CDR1 is KGHDR, CDR2 SFDVKD, per germline. The CDR3 has 18 residues. The V segment lost 5 bases and the J segment 2 bases; nucleotides outside the gene matches: 11. CDR3 nucleotide sequence: TGTGCCACCAGTGTTTCCCCGGGGACAGGGAAAAACACCGGGGAGCTGTTTTTT. Translated: CATSVSPGTGKNTGELFF.

The rearrangement links TRBV6-5 to TRBJ1-6, with D maybe TRBD1 (6 bases). V lost 4 bases and J 6 bases, leaving 7 bases between the germline ends. The CDR3 is 13 amino acids. Germline V gene sequence: CDR1 MNHEY, CDR2 SVGAGI. In DNA form, the CDR3 reads TGTGCCAGCAGTTGGGGGGCTAATTCACCCCTCCACTTT. Translation: CASSWGANSPLHF.